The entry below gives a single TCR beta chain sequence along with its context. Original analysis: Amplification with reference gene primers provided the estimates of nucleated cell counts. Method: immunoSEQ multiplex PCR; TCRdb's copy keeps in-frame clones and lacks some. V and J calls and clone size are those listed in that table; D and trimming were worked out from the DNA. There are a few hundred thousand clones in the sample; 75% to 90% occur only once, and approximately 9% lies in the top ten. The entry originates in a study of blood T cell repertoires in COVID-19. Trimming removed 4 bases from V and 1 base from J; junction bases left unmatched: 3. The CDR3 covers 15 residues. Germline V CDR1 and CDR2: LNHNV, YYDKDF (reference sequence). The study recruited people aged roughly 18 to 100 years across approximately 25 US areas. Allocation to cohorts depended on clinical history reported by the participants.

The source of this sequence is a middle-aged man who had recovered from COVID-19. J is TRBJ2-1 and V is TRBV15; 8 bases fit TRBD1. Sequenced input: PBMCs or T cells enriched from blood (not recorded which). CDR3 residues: CATSTDRGSYNEQFF. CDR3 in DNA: TGTGCCACCAGCACCGACAGGGGTTCCTACAATGAGCAGTTCTTC.